A single sample gave rise to the 16 T cell receptor beta chains below, sequenced in a study of human T cells and chemical hapten exposure. TCRdb processed the RACE reads anew with MiXCR; each CDR3 protein has one entry. The top ten hold 10% of the sample, which has 85,000 to 100,000 distinct CDR3 sequences, roughly a quarter seen once. Sample time point: patch test 3, about 24 weeks after DPC sensitization. Treatment of the sample: therapeutic diphenylcyclopropenone sensitization with weekly scalp DPC. The sequencing here drew on whole blood, taken in connection with sensitization to the hapten diphenylcyclopropenone (DPC). Receptor source: a man aged 40-49 years with alopecia areata. Some clones in this sample may be carry-over from other donors' samples.

This clonotype was picked up one time. The CDR3 loop reads CASSPQGGAGVNEQYF. The CDR3 DNA reads TGTGCCAGCAGTCCCCAAGGTGGGGCTGGGGTTAACGAGCAGTACTTC. The chain carries TRBV12-3 or TRBV12-4 and TRBJ2-7; a weak D match, TRBD1 (5 bases). This CDR3 is built from 16 residues. The V gene lost 5 bases and the J gene lost 5 bases, with 22 bases spanning the gap.

The rearrangement uses TRBV12-3 or TRBV12-4 and TRBJ2-3; 9 positions match TRBD2. The V gene end was trimmed by 6 bases and the J gene end by 11 bases; junction bases not matched to a gene: 21. The CDR3 is 17 residues long. The CDR3 DNA follows: TGTGCCAGCAGCCAGCCCCTTGGCGGGAGGGTAGCGGGGAGGCAGTATTTT. Translating gives CASSQPLGGRVAGRQYF.

The chain joins TRBV19 to TRBJ2-3, with unresolved D. The CDR3 length is 14 residues. Germline-derived CDR1 and CDR2 are LNHDA and SQIVND (reference sequence). Trimming removed 5 bases from V and 6 bases from J, with 15 bases in between. The CDR3 loop is CASSLVGSLDTQYF. Here the CDR3 DNA reads TGTGCCAGTAGTCTGGTGGGAAGCTTGGATACGCAGTATTTT.

This clonotype has more than one count but fewer than ten. DNA of the CDR3: TGTGCCAGCAGCTTAGTACTAGCGGGAGACCCGAACACCGGGGAGCTGTTTTTT. Amino acids: CASSLVLAGDPNTGELFF. The chain couples TRBV7-8 to TRBJ2-2; TRBD2 matches at 11 bases. The V and J ends lost 1 base and 0 bases, in that order; junction bases with no gene match: 4. CDR1 is SGHVS and CDR2 is FQNEAQ in the germline V gene. The CDR3 spans 18 residues.

The V call is TRBV6-5, the J call TRBJ1-5, with 8 bases aligning to TRBD1. The CDR3 spans 16 residues. The germline V gene encodes CDR1 MNHEY and CDR2 SVGAGI. V dropped 6 bases and J dropped 0; count of bases not matched to a gene: 7. This CDR3 reads CASRATGENSNQPQHF. In DNA form, the CDR3 reads TGTGCCAGCAGGGCGACAGGGGAGAATAGCAATCAGCCCCAGCATTTT.

V and J are TRBV6-2 or TRBV6-3 and TRBJ1-1, with 7 bases fitting TRBD1. V gave up 10 bases and J gave up 1 base; unmatched junction bases: 15. The germline gives CDR1 MNHEY, CDR2 SVGEGT. The CDR3 is made up of 16 amino acids. This CDR3 is CATLTVSGQQNTEAFF. CDR3 nucleotide sequence: TGTGCCACCTTAACCGTCTCGGGACAGCAGAACACTGAAGCTTTCTTT.

V is TRBV20-1 and J is TRBJ2-1; D is uncertain. CDR1 and CDR2 (germline): DFQATT, SNEGSKA (reference sequence). This CDR3 region has 11 residues. Trimming left V 5 bases short and J 8 bases short, with 10 bases between. The CDR3 region has the DNA TGCAGTGCTCCATATACCTATGAGCAGTTCTTC. Its protein product is CSAPYTYEQFF.

This sequence joins TRBV6-5 and TRBJ1-1, with a tentative D call TRBD1 (5 bases). The CDR3 runs 16 residues. Per the germline V gene, CDR1 is MNHEY and CDR2 is SVGAGI. V lost 6 bases to trimming and J lost 0 bases, with 17 bases between them. CDR3 DNA: TGTGCCAGCAGCCACTTTCTGGGGGGTATGAACACTGAAGCTTTCTTT. This translates into CASSHFLGGMNTEAFF.

This clonotype was seen a few times. The rearrangement links TRBV7-9 to TRBJ2-5; no definite D call. This CDR3 has 14 amino acids. Trimming removed 1 base at V and 0 bases at J, with 6 bases between. The germline gives CDR1 SEHNR, CDR2 FQNEAQ (reference sequence). The CDR3 DNA sequence: TGTGCCAGCAGCTTAGGAGAGTACCAAGAGACCCAGTACTTC. It codes for CASSLGEYQETQYF.

The rearrangement links TRBV2 to TRBJ2-7; tentatively, D is TRBD1 (6 bases). The CDR3 loop spans 14 amino acids. Trimming pared 9 bases from V and 2 bases from J, leaving 17 bases between. The V gene's germline CDR1 is SNHLY and CDR2 FYNNEI. DNA of the CDR3: TGTGCCAGTTTGGGGACAATTCCCACCTACGAGCAGTACTTC. It encodes CASLGTIPTYEQYF. The entire variable domain, with the rest obtained from reference TRBV2 and TRBJ2-7, is as follows: EPEVTQTPSHQVTQMGQEVILRCVPISNHLYFYWYRQILGQKVEFLVSFYNNEISEKSEIFDDQFSVERPDGSNFTLKIRSTKLEDSAMYFCASLGTIPTYEQYFGPGTRLTVT.

This clonotype has at least ten counts. The genes are TRBV6-4 and TRBJ2-3; weak D call: TRBD2 (7 bases). This CDR3 is built from 15 residues. Per germline, CDR1 MRHNA and CDR2 SNTAGT. V was trimmed by 3 bases and J by 0 bases, leaving 10 bases between them. For the CDR3, the DNA is TGTGCCAGCAGTGAGTCGGGGGGCAGCACAGATACGCAGTATTTT. Residues: CASSESGGSTDTQYF.

This clonotype was detected a few times. This sequence joins TRBV20-1 and TRBJ2-5; no clear D. Trimming removed 0 bases at V and 5 bases at J, with 22 bases between. Germline loops: CDR1 DFQATT, CDR2 SNEGSKA (reference sequence). This CDR3 contains 17 residues. CDR3 coding DNA: TGCAGTGCTAGAGATGGCGACGCCGGAAATTTTGGGGAGACCCAGTACTTC. Translation: CSARDGDAGNFGETQYF.

The rearrangement uses TRBV7-2 and TRBJ2-5, with TRBD1 matching 8 bases. Trimming at V came to 2 bases and at J to 3 bases, leaving 5 bases not matched to a gene. CDR1 SGHTA and CDR2 FQGNSA come from the germline V gene. The CDR3 is 15 residues long. The CDR3, as DNA: TGTGCCAGCAGCTTAATAACAGGGGGAAAAGAGACCCAGTACTTC. Its protein product is CASSLITGGKETQYF.

The V and J genes are TRBV12-3 or TRBV12-4 and TRBJ2-2; 7 positions match TRBD2. V trimming: 5 bases; J trimming: 6 bases; junction bases outside the gene matches: 3. CDR3 size: 13 residues. The CDR3 reads CASSRRGAGELFF. CDR3 sequence (DNA): TGTGCCAGCAGTCGCCGGGGGGCCGGGGAGCTGTTTTTT.

The V gene is TRBV12-3 or TRBV12-4, the J gene TRBJ1-5; 8 positions match TRBD1. The CDR3 is 16 residues long. Losses at the gene ends were 6 bases for V and 2 bases for J; bases not matched to a gene: 9. The DNA for the CDR3 is TGTGCCAGCAGGACGCAGGGGGCGGCGGGCAATCAGCCCCAGCATTTT. Translating it yields CASRTQGAAGNQPQHF.

The chain joins TRBV7-7 to TRBJ2-5, with 8 bases fitting TRBD1. This CDR3 has 14 residues. Germline trimming cut 2 bases from V and 4 bases from J; bases unmatched to any gene: 3. The germline CDR1 and CDR2 sequences are SSHAT and FNYEAQ (reference sequence). CDR3 nucleotides: TGTGCCAGCAGCTTAAGACAGGGGAGAGAGACCCAGTACTTC. It specifies CASSLRQGRETQYF. The variable domain in full, completed from reference TRBV7-7 and TRBJ2-5, reads GAGVSQSPRYKVTKRGQDVTLRCDPISSHATLYWYQQALGQGPEFLTYFNYEAQPDKSGLPSDRFSAERPEGSISTLTIQRTEQRDSAMYRCASSLRQGRETQYFGPGTRLLVL.